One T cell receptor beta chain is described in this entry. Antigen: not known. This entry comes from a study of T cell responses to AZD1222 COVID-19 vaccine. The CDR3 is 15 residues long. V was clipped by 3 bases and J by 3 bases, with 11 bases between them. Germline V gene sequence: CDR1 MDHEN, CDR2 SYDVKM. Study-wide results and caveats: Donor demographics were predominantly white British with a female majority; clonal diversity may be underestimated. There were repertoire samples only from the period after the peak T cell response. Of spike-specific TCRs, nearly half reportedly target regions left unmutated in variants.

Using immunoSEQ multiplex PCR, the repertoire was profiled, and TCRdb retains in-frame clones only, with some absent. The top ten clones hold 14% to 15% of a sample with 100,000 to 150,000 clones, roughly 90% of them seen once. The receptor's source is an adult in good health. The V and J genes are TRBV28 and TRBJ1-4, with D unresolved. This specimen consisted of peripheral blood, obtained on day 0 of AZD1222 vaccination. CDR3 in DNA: TGTGCCAGCAGTTTCCTGAGTCCGTCTAATGAAAAACTGTTTTTT. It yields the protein CASSFLSPSNEKLFF.